This TCR beta chain was sequenced for a study of cytomegalovirus exposure and HLA in healthy donors. Primers included in the PCR were 60 Vbeta and 13 Jbeta primers. Some clones are missing from TCRdb's copy, which holds only in-frame ones; the method was immunoSEQ multiplex PCR. Among 200,000 or so clones listed, less than 80% were seen once. The length of the CDR3 is 13 residues. The V and J ends lost 6 bases and 1 base respectively, with 9 bases between them. In germline, CDR1 is MNHEY, CDR2 SVGAGI. This clonotype was obtained from a girl aged 2-10 years in good health and CMV-seronegative. Sample: PBMCs. The chain employs TRBV6-5 and TRBJ1-1; D is perhaps TRBD1 (6 bases). This chain's CDR3 is CASSSQGNTEAFF. The CDR3 coding sequence is TGTGCCAGCAGCTCACAGGGGAACACTGAAGCTTTCTTT.